This is a list of T cell receptor beta chains from one sample in a study of blood T cell repertoires in COVID-19. Produced via immunoSEQ multiplex PCR; TCRdb's table is partial and in-frame only. This sample has around 230,000 clones, with roughly 79% found just once. Sequenced input: PBMCs or T cells enriched from blood (not recorded which). Source of these receptors: a man in his forties or fifties who had recovered from COVID-19. Each CDR3 is given with its conserved first and last residue. A D gene is named only where the DNA matches it firmly. Clone size appears in some rows only: once, few, many, or a class for an expanded clone.

NA	NA	TRBV3-1/TRBV3-2	TRBJ1-6	CASSFWGQRSNSPLHF	TGTGCCAGCAGCTTCTGGGGGCAGCGTTCAAATTCACCCCTCCACTTT
TRBD2	once	TRBV7-3	TRBJ2-1	CASSPSGGPYNEQFF	TGTGCCAGCAGCCCCTCGGGGGGGCCCTACAATGAGCAGTTCTTC
TRBD1	NA	TRBV4-2	TRBJ1-1	CASSQDDRGTEAFF	TGTGCCAGCAGCCAAGATGACAGGGGCACTGAAGCTTTCTTT
NA	NA	TRBV7-4	TRBJ1-6	CASSLAGINLINNSPLHF	TGTGCCAGCAGCTTAGCCGGTATCAACCTAATAAATAATTCACCCCTCCACTTT
NA	few	TRBV28	TRBJ1-2	CASSIDSSAVRGYTF	TGTGCCAGCAGTATAGACAGCTCGGCCGTAAGAGGCTACACCTTC
NA	few	TRBV11-3	TRBJ1-1	CASSLNGLEAFF	TGTGCCAGCAGCTTAAATGGCCTCGAAGCTTTCTTT
TRBD1	NA	TRBV4-1	TRBJ1-3	CASSHDRGSGNTIYF	TGCGCCAGCAGCCACGACAGGGGCTCTGGAAACACCATATATTTT
NA	NA	TRBV27	TRBJ1-1	CASSPLTDMNTEAFF	TGTGCCAGCAGTCCACTGACAGATATGAACACTGAAGCTTTCTTT
NA	NA	TRBV14	TRBJ1-3	CASSDSSSGNTIYF	TGTGCCAGCAGCGACAGCTCCTCTGGAAACACCATATATTTT
TRBD2	NA	TRBV7-3	TRBJ2-2	CASSLGTSGEELFF	TGTGCCAGCAGCTTAGGGACTAGCGGGGAAGAGCTGTTTTTT
TRBD1	NA	TRBV7-3	TRBJ1-1	CASSSGQGVNTEAFF	TGTGCCAGCAGCTCGGGACAGGGGGTGAACACTGAAGCTTTCTTT
NA	NA	TRBV10-2	TRBJ2-7	CASSDPGLSSYEQYF	TGCGCCAGCAGTGATCCCGGACTCAGCTCCTACGAGCAGTACTTC
TRBD2	NA	TRBV3-1/TRBV3-2	TRBJ2-1	CASSLRTSGNWGEQFF	TGTGCCAGCAGCCTCCGGACTAGCGGGAATTGGGGTGAGCAGTTCTTC
NA	NA	TRBV7-2	TRBJ2-5	CASSLAKREETQYF	TGTGCCAGCAGCTTAGCGAAGCGTGAGGAGACCCAGTACTTC
NA	NA	TRBV9	TRBJ2-7	CASSVAPTASTYEQYF	TGTGCCAGCAGCGTAGCACCCACAGCTTCGACCTACGAGCAGTACTTC
NA	NA	TRBV5-8	TRBJ2-7	CASSRLGASYEQYF	TGTGCCAGCAGCCGACTGGGGGCCAGCTACGAGCAGTACTTC
TRBD1	NA	TRBV5-1	TRBJ1-2	CASSIDREYGYTF	TGCGCCAGCAGCATCGACAGGGAATATGGCTACACCTTC
TRBD1	NA	TRBV4-3	TRBJ2-7	CASSQDSRTGVAYEQYF	TGCGCCAGCAGCCAAGACTCCAGGACAGGGGTAGCCTACGAGCAGTACTTC
TRBD2	NA	TRBV28	TRBJ2-5	CASSFKAGGQETQYF	TGTGCCAGCAGTTTTAAAGCGGGGGGCCAAGAGACCCAGTACTTC
TRBD1	few	TRBV7-3	TRBJ1-6	CASSDTGDSPLHF	TGTGCCAGCAGCGATACAGGGGATTCACCCCTCCACTTT
TRBD2	NA	TRBV5-1	TRBJ2-3	CASSLGLAGVADTQYF	TGCGCCAGCAGCTTGGGTCTAGCGGGAGTAGCAGATACGCAGTATTTT
NA	NA	TRBV29-1	TRBJ1-2	CSVDSGYGYTF	TGCAGCGTCGATTCGGGTTATGGCTACACCTTC
NA	NA	TRBV7-2	TRBJ1-4	CASSPKTGRNEKLFF	TGTGCCAGCAGCCCTAAGACAGGCCGGAATGAAAAACTGTTTTTT
NA	NA	TRBV20-1	TRBJ1-2	CSAAWGTTF	TGCAGTGCAGCCTGGGGCACCACCTTC
NA	NA	TRBV3-1/TRBV3-2	TRBJ1-2	CASSQGQGVYGYTF	TGTGCCAGCAGCCAAGGTCAAGGGGTCTATGGCTACACCTTC
TRBD1	large	TRBV5-1	TRBJ2-1	CASSLDRGNEQFF	TGCGCCAGCAGCTTGGACAGGGGAAATGAGCAGTTCTTC
NA	NA	TRBV19	TRBJ1-5	CASSIGGVQPQHF	TGTGCCAGTAGTATAGGGGGGGTTCAGCCCCAGCATTTT
NA	NA	TRBV19	TRBJ1-5	CASSMRQGWVLNQPQHF	TGTGCCAGTAGTATGAGGCAGGGTTGGGTATTGAATCAGCCCCAGCATTTT
NA	NA	TRBV7-9	TRBJ2-7	CASSLPGVYEQYF	TGTGCCAGCAGCCTCCCAGGGGTCTACGAGCAGTACTTC
NA	NA	TRBV6-5	TRBJ2-7	CASSYSATYSYEQYF	TGTGCCAGCAGTTACTCGGCGACTTACTCCTACGAGCAGTACTTC
NA	NA	TRBV12-1	TRBJ2-7	CASSIPCQGALLYEQYF	TGTGCCAGCAGCATACCTTGTCAGGGGGCCCTTCTCTACGAGCAGTACTTC
TRBD1	NA	TRBV12-3/TRBV12-4	TRBJ2-7	CASSSGQSYEQYF	TGTGCCAGCAGTTCGGGACAGAGCTACGAGCAGTACTTC
TRBD1	NA	TRBV30	TRBJ2-5	CAWSGARGRQETQYF	TGTGCCTGGAGTGGGGCCAGGGGGCGGCAAGAGACCCAGTACTTC
NA	once	TRBV7-2	TRBJ2-1	CASSLELALAGEQFF	TGTGCCAGCAGCTTAGAACTGGCCCTAGCTGGGGAGCAGTTCTTC